This T cell receptor (beta chain) emerged from a study of identical twins. The study, taken as a whole, reports: High-abundance cord blood beta clonotypes had fewer insertions; memory repertoires showed none.

Everyone who donated was a healthy Caucasian. TCRdb fed the 5' RACE reads into MiXCR, producing one record per CDR3 protein. The sample records about 520,000 distinct CDR3 sequences, 20% to 25% being singletons. Germline V lookup: CDR1 LGHDT, CDR2 YNNKEL (reference sequence). The CDR3 loop spans 17 amino acids. V was shortened by 4 bases and J by 0 bases, with 16 bases between the two germline ends. This clonotype occurred many times. Its antigen is not identified. In addition, the sample was reused for a study of T cells expressing NK-cell markers.

V gene TRBV3-1 combines with J gene TRBJ1-3; a possible D gene is TRBD1 (5 bases). The sequence came from a woman younger than 35 in good health. Material: CD4+ T cells sorted from blood. DNA of the CDR3: TGTGCCAGCAGCCGGGGGAGACACTCTCGCTCTGGAAACACCATATATTTT. Protein product: CASSRGRHSRSGNTIYF.